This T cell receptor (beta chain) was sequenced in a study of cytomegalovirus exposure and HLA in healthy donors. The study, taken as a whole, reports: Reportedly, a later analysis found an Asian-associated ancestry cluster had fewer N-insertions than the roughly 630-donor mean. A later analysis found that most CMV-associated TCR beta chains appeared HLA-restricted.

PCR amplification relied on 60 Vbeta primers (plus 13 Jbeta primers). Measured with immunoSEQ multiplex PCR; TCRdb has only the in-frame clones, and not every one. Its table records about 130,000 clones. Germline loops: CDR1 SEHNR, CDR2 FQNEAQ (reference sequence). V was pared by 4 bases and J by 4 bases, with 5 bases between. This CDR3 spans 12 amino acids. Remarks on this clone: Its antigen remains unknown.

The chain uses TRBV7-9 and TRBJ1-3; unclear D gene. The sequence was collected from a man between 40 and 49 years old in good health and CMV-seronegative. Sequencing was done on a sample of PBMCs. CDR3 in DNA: TGTGCCAGCAGCTCGGAGGGAAACACCATATATTTT. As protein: CASSSEGNTIYF.